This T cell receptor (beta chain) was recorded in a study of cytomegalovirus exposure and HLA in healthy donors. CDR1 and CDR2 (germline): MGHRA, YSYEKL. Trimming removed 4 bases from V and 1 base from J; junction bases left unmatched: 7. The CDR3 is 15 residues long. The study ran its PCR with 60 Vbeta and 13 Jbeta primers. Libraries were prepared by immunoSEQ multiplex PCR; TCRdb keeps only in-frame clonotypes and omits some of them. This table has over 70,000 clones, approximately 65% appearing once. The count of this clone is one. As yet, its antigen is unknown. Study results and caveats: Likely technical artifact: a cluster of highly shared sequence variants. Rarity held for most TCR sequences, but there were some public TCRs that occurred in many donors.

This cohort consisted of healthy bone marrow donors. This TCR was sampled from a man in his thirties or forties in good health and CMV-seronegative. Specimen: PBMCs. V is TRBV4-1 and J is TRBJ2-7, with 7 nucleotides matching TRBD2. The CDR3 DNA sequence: TGCGCCAGCAGCCCCAGGACTAGTTCTTCCTACGAGCAGTACTTC. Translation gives CASSPRTSSSYEQYF.